The clone carrying this T cell receptor (beta chain) was found many times. Its antigen remains unknown. This specimen comes from a study of CD8 T cells in ankylosing spondylitis. Findings and caveats of the study: A motif of under ten highly homologous TCR beta variants was seen as apparently characteristic of ankylosing spondylitis blood. Past studies reported some motif variants in reactive arthritis synovial fluid and blood. Researchers reportedly found disease-linked clones significantly enriched in matched ankylosing spondylitis synovial fluid.

Molecular-barcoded quantitative 5'-RACE produced these TCR beta libraries. TCRdb passed the 5' RACE reads through MiXCR, listing each CDR3 protein once. The data hold 300,000 to 400,000 distinct CDR3 sequences, with around 20% observed a single time. This clonotype was obtained from a male donor with ankylosing spondylitis. The sample taken for sequencing was blood, either unsorted or a sorted T cell fraction (not recorded which).

CDR3 residues: CASRPGTGGNQPQHF. The CDR3 nucleotides are TGTGCCAGCAGACCCGGGACAGGGGGCAATCAGCCCCAGCATTTT. The chain is built from TRBV27 and TRBJ1-5; TRBD1 matches 10 bases. The CDR3 has 15 amino acids. Germline V gene lookup returns CDR1 MNHEY and CDR2 SMNVEV (reference sequence). V lost 6 bases, J lost 2 bases, and 4 bases stayed unmatched.